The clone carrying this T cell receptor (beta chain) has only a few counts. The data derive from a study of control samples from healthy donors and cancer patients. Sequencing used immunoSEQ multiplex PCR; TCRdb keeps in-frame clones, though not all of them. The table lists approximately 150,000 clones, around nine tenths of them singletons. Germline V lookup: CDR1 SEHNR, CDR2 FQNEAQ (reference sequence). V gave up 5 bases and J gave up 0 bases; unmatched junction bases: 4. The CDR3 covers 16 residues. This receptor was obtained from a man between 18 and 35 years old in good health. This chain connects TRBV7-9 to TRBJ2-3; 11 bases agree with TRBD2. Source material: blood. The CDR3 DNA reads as TGTGCCAGCAGCCCGGGACTAGCGGAGAGCACAGATACGCAGTATTTT. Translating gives CASSPGLAESTDTQYF.